This T cell receptor (beta chain) was obtained from a study of OX40 agonist ivuxolimab in advanced cancers. In the study overall: Ivuxolimab is a fully human IgG2 antibody that activates OX40 (CD134).

With respect to this clone: What it binds is unknown.

This CDR3 region has 15 residues. From germline, CDR1 is LGHNA and CDR2 YNFKEQ. J gave up 6 bases and V 4 bases, and 8 bases lay outside the gene matches. The method was immunoSEQ multiplex PCR; TCRdb's version includes in-frame clones alone and lacks a portion of them. This table holds 20,000 or so clones, over 70% found once. General study findings and limits: Some nonresponders additionally presented with little normalized T-cell clonal expansion. There was clonal expansion of CD4+ and CD8+ blood T cells by week 6 at 0.1 to 3.0 mg/kg. Antigen specificity of clonally expanded peripheral T cells was not established.

The chain has TRBV4-2 and TRBJ1-2, with TRBD1 matching 10 bases. The receptor was isolated from an adult with an advanced solid tumor such as melanoma, head and neck, liver or kidney cancer. This specimen consisted of CD4+ or CD8+ T cells sorted from blood, obtained in a trial of the OX40 agonist ivuxolimab. This CDR3 reads CASSLKDRGLDGYTF. Here the CDR3 DNA reads TGTGCCAGCAGCCTGAAAGACAGGGGGCTTGATGGCTACACCTTC.